This section outlines one T cell receptor beta chain sequence together with its context. Its antigen remains unidentified. The data are from a study of monozygotic twins with inflammatory bowel disease. General study points: A reduction in TCRbeta diversity (inverse Simpson) was seen in IBD patients relative to healthy co-twins.

The germline CDR1 and CDR2 sequences are SGHRS and YFSETQ. There are 15 residues in the CDR3. TCRdb reprocessed the 5' RACE reads, with one entry per CDR3 protein and no DNA. The record lists around 370,000 distinct CDR3 sequences, of which the ten most abundant hold 2.6%. This sequence originates from a human donor with ulcerative colitis or Crohn's disease, or a healthy co-twin of an affected twin (not recorded which). The chain couples TRBV5-1 to TRBJ1-4; the TRBD1 assignment by TCRdb is unverifiable without DNA. Sequenced input: blood. CDR3 in amino acids: CASRPTGEPSEKLFF.